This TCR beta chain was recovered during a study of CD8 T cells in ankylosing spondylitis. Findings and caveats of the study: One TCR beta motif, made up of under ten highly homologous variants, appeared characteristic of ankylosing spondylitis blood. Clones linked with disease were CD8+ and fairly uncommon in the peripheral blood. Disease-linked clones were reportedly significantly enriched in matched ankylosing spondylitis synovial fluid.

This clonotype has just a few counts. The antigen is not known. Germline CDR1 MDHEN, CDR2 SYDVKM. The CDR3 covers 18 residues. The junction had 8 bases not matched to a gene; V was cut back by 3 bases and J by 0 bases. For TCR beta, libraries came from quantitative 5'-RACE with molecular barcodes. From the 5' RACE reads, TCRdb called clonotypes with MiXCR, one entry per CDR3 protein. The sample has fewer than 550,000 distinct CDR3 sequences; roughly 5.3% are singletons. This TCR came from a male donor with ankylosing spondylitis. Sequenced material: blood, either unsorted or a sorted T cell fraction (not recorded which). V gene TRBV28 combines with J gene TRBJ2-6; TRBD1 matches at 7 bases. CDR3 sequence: CASSLGTTGSSGANVLTF. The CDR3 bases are TGTGCCAGCAGTTTGGGGACGACAGGGAGCTCTGGGGCCAACGTCCTGACTTTC.